The 22 T cell receptor beta chains below were found in one sample sequenced in a study of T cells in Graves' hyperthyroidism and ophthalmopathy. The TCR beta CDR3 regions underwent amplification using RNA transcripts as the source. An initial round of RT-PCR targeting the TCR CDR3 relied on the HTBI primer set. TCRdb ran MiXCR on the multiplex PCR reads and lists one entry per CDR3 protein. This repertoire shows 750,000 to 900,000 distinct CDR3 sequences, 38% found once; its top ten account for 7.5% to 9.5%. Sequences were obtained from blood. The receptor source for this set is a man between 18 and 35 years old with Graves' hyperthyroidism.

This clonotype showed up just once. A much larger clone lies a single base off, so this may be a read error. This sequence joins TRBV5-1 and TRBJ2-7; no clear D gene. Trimming left V 5 bases short and J 3 bases short, with 12 bases between. Germline loops: CDR1 SGHRS, CDR2 YFSETQ. The CDR3 covers 13 residues. The CDR3 reads CASRGNGDYEQYF. Written as DNA, the CDR3 is TGCGCCAGCAGGGGGAACGGAGACTACGAGCAGTACTTC.

A single count supports this clonotype. The J gene is TRBJ2-7, the V gene TRBV29-1; possibly TRBD2 for D (5 bases). V was pared by 8 bases and J by 5 bases, with 13 bases between. The CDR3 covers 11 residues. Per the germline V gene, CDR1 is SQVTM and CDR2 is ANQGSEA. CDR3 sequence reads: CSTLAGDEQYF. The CDR3 nucleotides read TGCAGCACTTTGGCCGGGGACGAGCAGTACTTC.

This clonotype was seen ten or more times. This chain uses TRBV10-3 with TRBJ2-7, with TRBD1 as a possible D gene (8 bases). V lost 8 bases and J 0 bases, leaving 17 bases between the germline ends. The CDR3 extends over 15 amino acids. Looked up from germline, CDR1 is ENHRY and CDR2 is SYGVKD. The CDR3 nucleotides read TGTGCCATCGGGGGGGGACAGGCCGCCTCCTACGAGCAGTACTTC. It specifies CAIGGGQAASYEQYF.

V and J are TRBV25-1 and TRBJ1-4; D ambiguous. The CDR3 contains 15 residues. Germline CDR1 MGHDK, CDR2 SYGVNS. V lost 5 bases and J lost 10, with 20 bases in between. CDR3 sequence reads: CASSFGRSVSGKLFF. Written as DNA, the CDR3 is TGTGCCAGCAGTTTCGGACGGTCCGTCTCTGGAAAACTGTTTTTT.

This clonotype was observed a handful of times. This chain connects TRBV11-2 to TRBJ2-6; a weak D match, TRBD1 (6 bases). CDR1 is SGHAT and CDR2 is FQNNGV in the germline V gene. The CDR3 runs 17 residues. V lost 4 bases to trimming and J lost 2 bases, with 15 bases between them. The CDR3 loop is CASSWVDRIPGANVLTF. CDR3 coding DNA: TGTGCCAGCAGCTGGGTTGACAGGATCCCTGGGGCCAACGTCCTGACTTTC.

This sequence joins TRBV2 and TRBJ2-7, with 8 bases matching TRBD1. This CDR3 region has 16 residues. V lost 1 base, J lost 4 bases, and 9 bases stayed unmatched. The germline CDR1 and CDR2 sequences are SNHLY and FYNNEI. The CDR3 DNA sequence: TGTGCCAGCAGTGAAGGTGTGGCAGGGGGCTCGTACGAGCAGTACTTC. It translates to CASSEGVAGGSYEQYF.

The V call is TRBV20-1, the J call TRBJ1-1, with D possibly matching TRBD1 (6 bases). The CDR3 sequence is 12 residues long. The germline CDR1 and CDR2 sequences are DFQATT and SNEGSKA (reference sequence). The V end was cut by 3 bases, the J end by 11 bases, with 16 bases between. Here the CDR3 DNA reads TGCAGTGCTAGGAACGGGGGCCTTGAGGCTTTCTTT. Residues: CSARNGGLEAFF.

This clonotype was counted ten times or more. The CDR3 region is CATSGSGQGAIGELFF. For the CDR3, the DNA is TGTGCCACCAGTGGGAGCGGACAGGGGGCAATCGGGGAGCTGTTTTTT. The chain couples TRBV24-1 to TRBJ2-2, with 11 bases fitting TRBD1. From germline, CDR1 is KGHDR and CDR2 SFDVKD. The CDR3 is 16 amino acids. After removal of 5 bases from V and 7 bases from J, the junction contained 8 bases not matched to a gene.

The chain uses TRBV6-1 and TRBJ2-5; weak D call: TRBD1 (6 bases). Between the trimmed V and J ends, which lost 3 bases and 2 bases, there was a span of 16 bases. The length of the CDR3 is 16 residues. Germline-derived CDR1 and CDR2 are MNHNS and SASEGT. The CDR3, as DNA: TGTGCCAGCAGTGACAAACCCTTCGACAGGCAAGAGACCCAGTACTTC. Its protein product is CASSDKPFDRQETQYF.

Worth noting for this clonotype: A much more abundant neighbour one base away suggests this may be a read error. The chain uses TRBV5-1 and TRBJ1-6; D is unresolved. The length of the CDR3 is 13 residues. Germline lookup yields CDR1 SGHRS and CDR2 YFSETQ. The CDR3 coding sequence is TGCGCCAGCAGCTTGGAAGGAGAATCACCCCCCCACTTT. This gives the protein CASSLEGESPPHF.

The chain uses TRBV7-9 and TRBJ1-1; TRBD1 matches at 11 bases. Germline loops: CDR1 SEHNR, CDR2 FQNEAQ (reference sequence). J was trimmed by 3 bases and V by 8 bases; bases with no gene match: 8. The CDR3 is 15 residues long. The CDR3 DNA sequence: TGTGCCAGCGAGGAGGGACAGGGGGTCGACACTGAAGCTTTCTTT. Protein product: CASEEGQGVDTEAFF.

CDR3 nucleotides: TGCGCCAGCAGCCAAGAGGGAAGCGCCGTTCCCCTCGGGCAGTACTTC. Translation: CASSQEGSAVPLGQYF. The chain uses TRBV4-1 and TRBJ2-7, with D unresolved. The CDR3 consists of 16 residues. Germline V gives CDR1 MGHRA, CDR2 YSYEKL. The ends were cut back, 0 bases at V and 9 bases at J, with 21 bases in the middle.

This clonotype was found many times. The V gene is TRBV7-9, the J gene TRBJ2-2; D is uncertain. Trimming cost V 2 bases and J 4 bases, with 2 bases left between them. The CDR3 has 12 residues. Germline CDR1 and CDR2: SEHNR and FQNEAQ (reference sequence). CDR3 amino acids: CASSLSTGELFF. The CDR3 bases are TGTGCCAGCAGCTTAAGCACCGGGGAGCTGTTTTTT.

On this clonotype itself: One base away lies a much larger clone, so this may be a sequencing read error. The chain links TRBV2 to TRBJ1-5; D unresolved. This CDR3 region has 15 residues. CDR1 and CDR2 from the germline V gene are SNHLY and FYNNEI. In DNA form, the CDR3 reads TGTGCCAGCGGTGAAGCGACAACAGATTATCAGCCCCAGCATTTT. Translation gives CASGEATTDYQPQHF. Combining the CDR3 with reference TRBV2 and TRBJ1-5 gives the whole variable domain EPEVTQTPSHQVTQMGQEVILRCVPISNHLYFYWYRQILGQKVEFLVSFYNNEISEKSEIFDDQFSVERPDGSNFTLKIRSTKLEDSAMYFCASGEATTDYQPQHFGDGTRLSIL.

This clonotype has a handful of counts. V is TRBV15 and J is TRBJ2-7; tentatively, D is TRBD2 (6 bases). The CDR3 totals 14 residues. V was pared by 3 bases and J by 0 bases, with 9 bases between. Germline CDR1 is LNHNV and CDR2 is YYDKDF (reference sequence). CDR3 sequence: CATSRSRDSYEQYF. In nucleotides, the CDR3 is TGTGCCACCAGCAGGTCGCGGGACTCCTACGAGCAGTACTTC.

The V call is TRBV20-1, the J call TRBJ2-7; the D is unclear. V shed 5 bases and J shed 2 bases, with 19 bases lying between them. Germline V lookup: CDR1 DFQATT, CDR2 SNEGSKA (reference sequence). The CDR3 sequence is 15 residues long. As DNA, the CDR3 is TGCAGTGCTGAAGAGGCAACCGGGTCCGCCTACGAGCAGTACTTC. This encodes CSAEEATGSAYEQYF.

The gene calls are TRBV9 and TRBJ2-7; D gene unclear. The CDR3 has 14 amino acids. Germline loops: CDR1 SGDLS, CDR2 YYNGEE. V gave up 3 bases and J gave up 0 bases, with 10 bases separating them. CDR3 bases: TGTGCCAGCAGCGGAACAGAAACCTCCTACGAGCAGTACTTC. Amino acids: CASSGTETSYEQYF.

With regard to this clonotype: Compared with germline, one end of the junction differs, possibly owing to a read error. The chain is built from TRBV10-3 and TRBJ1-1; no firm D call. The CDR3 length is 17 residues. Germline CDR1 and CDR2: ENHRY and SYGVKD. The CDR3 region is CASSSASLFVVAAEAFF. CDR3 nucleotide sequence: TGTGCCAGCAGTTCCGCGTCCCTATTCGTCGTTGCCGCTGAAGCTTTCTTT.

This clonotype was detected ten times or more. V gene TRBV20-1 combines with J gene TRBJ1-1; tentatively, D is TRBD1 (5 bases). V shed 6 bases and J shed 6 bases, with 20 bases lying between them. The CDR3 extends over 14 amino acids. Germline-derived CDR1 and CDR2 are DFQATT and SNEGSKA (reference sequence). The CDR3 here is CSALTGVREAEAFF. The DNA for the CDR3 is TGCAGTGCCTTAACAGGTGTCCGTGAGGCTGAAGCTTTCTTT.

This chain links TRBV7-3 with TRBJ2-1, with 9 bases fitting TRBD2. The J segment lost 7 bases and the V segment lost 2 bases, leaving 6 bases of the junction unmatched. In germline, CDR1 is SGHTA, CDR2 FQGTGA. The CDR3 runs 15 residues. The CDR3 spells CASSLAGGTLNEQFF. The CDR3 DNA follows: TGTGCCAGCAGCTTAGCGGGAGGGACCCTAAATGAGCAGTTCTTC.

The chain employs TRBV2 and TRBJ1-5; D is uncertain. The CDR3 runs to 13 residues. Trimming pared 7 bases from V and 1 base from J, leaving 8 bases between. The germline gives CDR1 SNHLY, CDR2 FYNNEI. In nucleotides, the CDR3 is TGTGCCAGCAATTGGGCAAGCAATCAGCCCCAGCATTTT. Translating gives CASNWASNQPQHF.

The sample holds a few counts of this clonotype. This chain links TRBV2 with TRBJ1-1; possible D gene TRBD1, 6 bases. The V end was cut by 6 bases, the J end by 1 base, with 12 bases between. Looked up from germline, CDR1 is SNHLY and CDR2 is FYNNEI. The CDR3 is made up of 14 amino acids. The CDR3 region is CASSSGHTNTEAFF. Written as DNA, the CDR3 is TGTGCCAGCAGCTCGGGACACACGAACACTGAAGCTTTCTTT.